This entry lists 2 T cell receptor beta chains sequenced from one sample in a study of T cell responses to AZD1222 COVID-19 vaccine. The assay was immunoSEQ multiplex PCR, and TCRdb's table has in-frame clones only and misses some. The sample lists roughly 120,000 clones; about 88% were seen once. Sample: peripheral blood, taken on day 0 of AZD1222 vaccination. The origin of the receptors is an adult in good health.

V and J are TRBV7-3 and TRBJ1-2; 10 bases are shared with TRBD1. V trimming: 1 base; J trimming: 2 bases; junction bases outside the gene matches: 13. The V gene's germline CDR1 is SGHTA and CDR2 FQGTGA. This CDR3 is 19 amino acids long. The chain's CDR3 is CASSLRKVRDRGWNYGYTF. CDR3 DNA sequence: TGTGCCAGCAGCTTAAGAAAAGTAAGGGACAGGGGATGGAACTATGGCTACACCTTC.

The CDR3 DNA is TGCGCCAGCAGCCAGGGGGTAGCGGCTCCGTCCTACAATGAGCAGTTCTTC. The encoded protein is CASSQGVAAPSYNEQFF. This chain joins TRBV5-1 and TRBJ2-1; possibly TRBD1 for D (7 bases). The CDR3 runs to 17 residues. Trimming left V 4 bases short and J 1 base short, with 18 bases between. Germline V gene data show CDR1 as SGHRS and CDR2 as YFSETQ.